Included here is one T cell receptor (beta chain) sequence, with context. As yet, its antigen is unknown. The sample belongs to a study of T cell repertoires in cytomegalovirus infection. One entry per CDR3 protein, called by TCRdb with MiXCR from the reads. The table has 250,000 to 400,000 distinct CDR3 sequences, 20% to 30% seen once. The material was cultured PBMCs, obtained from culture after CMV antigen stimulation. The sequence came from a human donor in good health (CMV status not recorded). Some clones in this sample may be carry-over from other donors' samples.

The CDR3 DNA reads TGTGCCAGCAGCTTGTCACGGACGGGCATCTACCAAGAGACCCAGTACTTC. Translating it yields CASSLSRTGIYQETQYF. This chain uses TRBV5-6 with TRBJ2-5; D is undetermined. The germline gives CDR1 SGHDT, CDR2 YYEEEE. The CDR3 runs 17 residues. The germline V and J ends were trimmed by 1 base and 0 bases, with 16 bases remaining between them.